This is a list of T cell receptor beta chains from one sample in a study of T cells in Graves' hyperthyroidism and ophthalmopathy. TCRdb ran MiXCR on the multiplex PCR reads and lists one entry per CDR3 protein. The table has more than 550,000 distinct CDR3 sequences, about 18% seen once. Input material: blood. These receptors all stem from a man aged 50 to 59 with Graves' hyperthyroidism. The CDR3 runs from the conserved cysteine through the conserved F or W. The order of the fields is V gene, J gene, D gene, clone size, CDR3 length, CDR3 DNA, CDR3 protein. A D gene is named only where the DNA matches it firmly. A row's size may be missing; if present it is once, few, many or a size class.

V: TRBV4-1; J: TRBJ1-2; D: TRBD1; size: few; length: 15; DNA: TGCGCCAGCAGCCAAGAGGGACAGAGGGACCGTGGCTACACCTTC; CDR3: CASSQEGQRDRGYTF
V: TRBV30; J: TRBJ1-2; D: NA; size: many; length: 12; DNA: TGTGCCTGGAGTGTAGGTGGGACTGGCTACACCTTC; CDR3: CAWSVGGTGYTF
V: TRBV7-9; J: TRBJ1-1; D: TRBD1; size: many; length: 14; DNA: TGTGCCAGCAGATTGACAGGGGATGGGACTGAAGCTTTCTTT; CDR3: CASRLTGDGTEAFF
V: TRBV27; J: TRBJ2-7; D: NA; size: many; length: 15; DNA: TGTGCCAGCAGTCCCCCGTCGTTAAGGACCCACGAGCAGTACTTC; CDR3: CASSPPSLRTHEQYF
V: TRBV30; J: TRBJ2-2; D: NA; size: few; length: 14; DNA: TGTGCCTGGAGTGTACACTCGGGACCCGGGGAGCTGTTTTTT; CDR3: CAWSVHSGPGELFF
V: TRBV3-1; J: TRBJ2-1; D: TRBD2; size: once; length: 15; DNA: TGTGCCAGCAGCCACGGAACAGCGGGAGTAGATGAGCAGTTCTTC; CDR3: CASSHGTAGVDEQFF
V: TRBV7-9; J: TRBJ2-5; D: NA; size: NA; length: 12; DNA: TGTGCCAGCAGGGACACTGAAGAGACCCAGTACTTC; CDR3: CASRDTEETQYF
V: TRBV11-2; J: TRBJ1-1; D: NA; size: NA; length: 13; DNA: TGTGCCAGCAGCTTCAGTGGGTACGCTGAAGCTTTCTTT; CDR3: CASSFSGYAEAFF
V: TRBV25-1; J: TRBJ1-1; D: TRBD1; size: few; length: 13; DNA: TGTGCCAGCAGTGAGGCAGGGGGGTCTGAAGCTTTCTTT; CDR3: CASSEAGGSEAFF
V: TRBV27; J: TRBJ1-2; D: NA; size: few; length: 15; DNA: TGTGCCAGCAGTGGAAGCCGGGCAGGGAGTCTGGGCTACACCTTC; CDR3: CASSGSRAGSLGYTF
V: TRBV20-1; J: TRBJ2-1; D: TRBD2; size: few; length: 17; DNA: TGCAGTGCTAGAGATCTCTGGGCTAGCGGGCAATGGGATGAGCAGTTCTTC; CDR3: CSARDLWASGQWDEQFF
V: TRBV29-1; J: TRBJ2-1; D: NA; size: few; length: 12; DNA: TGCAGCGTTGAGCCACACTACAATGAGCAGTTCTTC; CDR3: CSVEPHYNEQFF
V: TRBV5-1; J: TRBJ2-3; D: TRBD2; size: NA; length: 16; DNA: TGCGCCAGCAGGGGACTAGCGGGAGTGCGCATAGATACGCAGTATTTT; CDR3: CASRGLAGVRIDTQYF
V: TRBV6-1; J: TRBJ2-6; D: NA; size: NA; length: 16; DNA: TGTGCCAGCAGGGGTCACGAAGGGTCTGGGGCCAACGTCCTGACTTTC; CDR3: CASRGHEGSGANVLTF
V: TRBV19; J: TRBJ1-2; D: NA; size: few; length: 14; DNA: TGTGCCAGTAGATGGGCCCCGGGAAACTATGGCTACACCTTC; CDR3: CASRWAPGNYGYTF